The rows below give T cell receptor beta chains drawn from one sample of a study of T cells in localized non-small cell lung cancer. TCRdb keeps only in-frame clones here, not all; method: immunoSEQ multiplex PCR. The repertoire holds 30,000 to 35,000 clones, with roughly 90% as singletons. The sample here was peripheral blood, taken before any cancer treatment. These receptors were taken from a female donor aged 60 or older with stage I lung adenocarcinoma. Each CDR3 is given with its conserved first and last residue. A D gene is named only where the DNA matches it firmly. Size is omitted from some rows. Given values are once, few, many or a class for expanded clones.

clone_size	d_call	j_call	cdr3_length	v_call	cdr3_nt	cdr3_aa
NA	NA	TRBJ2-5	15	TRBV11-2	TGTGCCAGCAGCCGCTCGGTGGGAAGGCAAGAGACCCAGTACTTC	CASSRSVGRQETQYF
NA	NA	TRBJ2-5	12	TRBV5-6	TGTGCCAGCAGCTTGGATCGCGAGACCCAGTACTTC	CASSLDRETQYF
NA	NA	TRBJ2-7	13	TRBV30	TGTGCCTGGACTTCAAAGGAGGCCTACGAGCAGTACTTC	CAWTSKEAYEQYF
NA	NA	TRBJ2-4	15	TRBV6-6	TGTGCCAGCAATACTAGGGGGACAGCCAAAAACATTCAGTACTTC	CASNTRGTAKNIQYF
NA	NA	TRBJ2-1	15	TRBV19	TGTGCCAGTAGTGGGCGCAGGGTTCAGGTGAATGAGCAGTTCTTC	CASSGRRVQVNEQFF
once	TRBD1	TRBJ2-1	13	TRBV7-2	TGTGCCAGCAGCCGAATGGATAGGGGGCGGCAGTTCTTC	CASSRMDRGRQFF
NA	NA	TRBJ2-7	14	TRBV10-1	TGCGCCAGCAGTGAGTCGGAGGGAACCTACGAGCAGTACTTC	CASSESEGTYEQYF
NA	NA	TRBJ1-3	15	TRBV21-1	TGTGCCAGCAGCACGGAGACAGGGGCTGGAAACACCATATATTTT	CASSTETGAGNTIYF
NA	NA	TRBJ2-5	13	TRBV7-9	TGTGCCAGCAGCTTAAACAGCCAAGAGACCCAGTACTTC	CASSLNSQETQYF
NA	NA	TRBJ2-7	15	TRBV5-1	TGCGCCAGCAGCGGCTCGTGGGGGGTTTCCTACGAGCAGTACTTC	CASSGSWGVSYEQYF
NA	TRBD2	TRBJ2-2	17	TRBV5-1	TGCGCCAGCAGCTTGGCCGCGAGCGGGGGTGGCACCGGGGAGCTGTTTTTT	CASSLAASGGGTGELFF
NA	TRBD1	TRBJ2-2	16	TRBV29-1	TGCAGCGTCGAAGGTTCAGGGGGTGTAGACACCGGGGAGCTGTTTTTT	CSVEGSGGVDTGELFF
NA	TRBD1	TRBJ1-6	14	TRBV5-1	TGCGCCAGCAGCGTGGGACAGGGTGGTTCACCCCTCCACTTT	CASSVGQGGSPLHF
NA	NA	TRBJ1-2	16	TRBV7-9	TGTGCCAGCAGCTTAGATGCGGGAACGGATTACTATGGCTACACCTTC	CASSLDAGTDYYGYTF
NA	TRBD1	TRBJ1-2	15	TRBV7-2	TGTGCCAGCAGCTTATGGGGACAGGGGTTTGGTGGCTACACCTTC	CASSLWGQGFGGYTF
NA	TRBD1	TRBJ2-2	17	TRBV12-5	TGTGCTAGTGGTTTGGGGGCCGGGACAGGGAACACCGGGGAGCTGTTTTTT	CASGLGAGTGNTGELFF
NA	NA	TRBJ2-5	14	TRBV13	TGTGCCAGCAGCTCGACAGGCCTCCAAGAGACCCAGTACTTC	CASSSTGLQETQYF
NA	NA	TRBJ1-1	13	TRBV7-3	TGTGCCAGCAGCGCCGGGGCGAACACTGAAGCTTTCTTT	CASSAGANTEAFF
few	NA	TRBJ1-1	12	TRBV19	TGTGCCAGTAGTATAGATCCAGGGGAAGCTTTCTTT	CASSIDPGEAFF
NA	NA	TRBJ2-1	13	TRBV7-3	TGTGCCAGCAGCTTAAGTCAAGACAATGAGCAGTTCTTC	CASSLSQDNEQFF
once	NA	TRBJ2-3	12	TRBV5-1	TGCGCCAGCAGCTCGAACCAAGATACGCAGTATTTT	CASSSNQDTQYF
NA	NA	TRBJ1-3	14	TRBV5-1	TGCGCCAGCAGACCCGGCGCCCTTGGAAACACCATATATTTT	CASRPGALGNTIYF
few	TRBD1	TRBJ2-2	16	TRBV5-1	TGCGCCAGCAGTCCTCAGGGGGCCCCGAACACCGGGGAGCTGTTTTTT	CASSPQGAPNTGELFF
NA	NA	TRBJ2-2	15	TRBV7-3	TGTGCCAGCAGCCTATCACGCGTGGGTACCGGGGAGCTGTTTTTT	CASSLSRVGTGELFF
NA	TRBD2	TRBJ2-2	14	TRBV11-3	TGTGCCAGCATCAGGAGCGGGGGGAACGGGGAGCTGTTTTTT	CASIRSGGNGELFF
NA	TRBD2	TRBJ2-5	17	TRBV4-1	TGCGCCAGCAGCCAACCCCCGGGACTAGCGGGGGAGGAGACCCAGTACTTC	CASSQPPGLAGEETQYF
NA	NA	TRBJ1-3	16	TRBV5-1	TGCGCCAGCAGCTTGTGGGGGGACAACTCTGGAAACACCATATATTTT	CASSLWGDNSGNTIYF
medium-sized	NA	TRBJ1-2	14	TRBV27	TGTGCCAGCAGTTACTCGACGGACAGCTATGGCTACACCTTC	CASSYSTDSYGYTF
NA	TRBD2	TRBJ2-1	19	TRBV5-1	TGCGCCAGCAGCTTGGTCGGGACTAGCGGGGGGCGCAGCCGCAATGAGCAGTTCTTC	CASSLVGTSGGRSRNEQFF
NA	NA	TRBJ1-1	13	TRBV2	TGTGCCACCAAGGCCCAGACGAACACTGAAGCTTTCTTT	CATKAQTNTEAFF
once	TRBD1	TRBJ1-1	12	TRBV30	TGTGCCTGGAACCTCAGGGGGACTGAAGCTTTCTTT	CAWNLRGTEAFF
once	NA	TRBJ2-3	15	TRBV19	TGTGCCAGTAGTATTGCAAGGGTTGGGGCAGATACGCAGTATTTT	CASSIARVGADTQYF
NA	NA	TRBJ2-5	15	TRBV5-1	TGCGCCAGCAGATTGGGGAATGGGGGCACAGAGACCCAGTACTTC	CASRLGNGGTETQYF
NA	NA	TRBJ2-1	15	TRBV18	TGTGCCAGCTCATCGGAGGGGTTCTCCTACAATGAGCAGTTCTTC	CASSSEGFSYNEQFF
NA	TRBD1	TRBJ2-7	17	TRBV5-4	TGTGCCAGCAGCTCAGTTCCTACCGGGACAGGGGGTTACGAGCAGTACTTC	CASSSVPTGTGGYEQYF